The clone carrying this T cell receptor beta chain was seen ten or more times. As yet, its antigen is unknown. This sample stems from a study of blood T cells in healthy people across ages. For the second PCR, which ran for 7 to 11 cycles, a sample-barcoded 5' primer and a J-beta primer mix were used. TCRdb redid the calling of the 5' RACE reads with MiXCR, one entry per CDR3 protein. The repertoire includes about 1,500,000 distinct CDR3 sequences, 28% of them detected once, and less than 9.5% sits in the top ten. The ends were cut back, 4 bases at V and 0 bases at J, with 13 bases in the middle. This CDR3 region has 15 residues. CDR1 is SGDLS and CDR2 is YYNGEE in the germline V gene. Whole-study findings and limits: Diversity was higher, and naive CD4+ cells more numerous, in long-lived donors than in aged donors. Without sorted subsets, naive and antigen-experienced compartments could not be conclusively compared.

The receptor was derived from a woman aged 25 to 39 in good health. The V call is TRBV9, the J call TRBJ2-5; D unclear. Sequencing was done on a sample of blood. CDR3 nucleotide sequence: TGTGCCAGCAGCACCCGCAGCATGTACCAAGAGACCCAGTACTTC. Its translation: CASSTRSMYQETQYF.